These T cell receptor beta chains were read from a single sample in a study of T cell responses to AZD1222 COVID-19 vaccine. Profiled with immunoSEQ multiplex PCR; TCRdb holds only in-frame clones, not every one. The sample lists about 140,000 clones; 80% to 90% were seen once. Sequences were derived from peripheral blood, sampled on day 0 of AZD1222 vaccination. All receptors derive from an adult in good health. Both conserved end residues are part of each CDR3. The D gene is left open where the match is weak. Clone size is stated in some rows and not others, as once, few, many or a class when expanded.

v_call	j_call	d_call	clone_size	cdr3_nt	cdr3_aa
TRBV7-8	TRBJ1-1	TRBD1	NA	TGTGCCAGCAGCTTTGCCGGGACAGGGAACACTGAAGCTTTCTTT	CASSFAGTGNTEAFF
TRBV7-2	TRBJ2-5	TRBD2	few	TGTGCCAGCAGCTTATTCGGGAGGGTGGAGACCCAGTACTTC	CASSLFGRVETQYF
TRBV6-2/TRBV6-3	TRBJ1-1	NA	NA	TGTGCCAGCAGTTACTCCGGCAGGGCGGCTGAAGCTTTCTTT	CASSYSGRAAEAFF
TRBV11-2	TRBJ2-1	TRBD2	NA	TGTGCCAGCAGCTTAGACAGGGCTAGCGGGAGAAGGAATGAGCAGTTCTTC	CASSLDRASGRRNEQFF
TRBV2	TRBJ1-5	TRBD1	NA	TGTGCCACTAGCCCCGGACAGGTGTGGAATCAGCCCCAGCATTTT	CATSPGQVWNQPQHF
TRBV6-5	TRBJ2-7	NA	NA	TGTGCCAGCAATGGCAGAAGCGGACATTCCTACGAGCAGTACTTC	CASNGRSGHSYEQYF
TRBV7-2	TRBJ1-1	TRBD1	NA	TGTGCCAGCAGCTCAAGGACAGGGGGGAACACTGAAGCTTTCTTT	CASSSRTGGNTEAFF
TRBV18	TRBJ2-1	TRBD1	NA	TGTGCCAGCTCACCCCCAGTTAGGGACAGCTACAATGAGCAGTTCTTC	CASSPPVRDSYNEQFF
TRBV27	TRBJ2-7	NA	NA	TGTGCCAGCAGTTCCTCCGGTGGGTACCCTTACGAGCAGTACTTC	CASSSSGGYPYEQYF
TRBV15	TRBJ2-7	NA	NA	TGTGCCACCAGCAGAGCTCCGGGCAACCTTCGGGGGGCCGAGCAGTACTTC	CATSRAPGNLRGAEQYF
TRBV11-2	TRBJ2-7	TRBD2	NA	TGTGCCAGCAGCGCCCGAAATAGCGGGAGAAGCGAGCAGTACTTC	CASSARNSGRSEQYF
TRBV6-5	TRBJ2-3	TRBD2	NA	TGTGCCAGCAGCACGCTAGCGGGAGTTCGGGATACGCAGTATTTT	CASSTLAGVRDTQYF
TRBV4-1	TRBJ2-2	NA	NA	TGCGCCAGCAGCCCACAGTCGCCCGGGGAGCTGTTTTTT	CASSPQSPGELFF
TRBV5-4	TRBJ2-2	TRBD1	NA	TGTGCCAGCAGGGGGACAGGGAACACCGGGGAGCTGTTTTTT	CASRGTGNTGELFF
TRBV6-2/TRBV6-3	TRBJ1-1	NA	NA	TGTGCCAGCAGTTATCCGACAAGGGGGTTGGCTGAAGCTTTCTTT	CASSYPTRGLAEAFF
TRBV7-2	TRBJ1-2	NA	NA	TGTGCCAGCAGCTCAGGTGGCGGGGGAGGAAGGGGCTACACCTTC	CASSSGGGGGRGYTF
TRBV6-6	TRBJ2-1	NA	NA	TGTGCCAGCAGGGAAACGGTGAGCAATGAGCAGTTCTTC	CASRETVSNEQFF
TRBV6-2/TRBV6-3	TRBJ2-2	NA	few	TGTGCCAGCAGCGGGGCTAGGAATTCGAACACCGGGGAGCTGTTTTTT	CASSGARNSNTGELFF
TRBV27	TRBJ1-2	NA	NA	TGTGCCAGCTCTAAGACGGGCTTAGCTAACTATGGCTACACCTTC	CASSKTGLANYGYTF
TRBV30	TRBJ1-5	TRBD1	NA	TGTGCCTGGAGCCCACAGGGGGCACCTAATCAGCCCCAGCATTTT	CAWSPQGAPNQPQHF
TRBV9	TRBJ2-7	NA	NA	TGTGCCAGCAGCGACGCCTACGAGCAGTACTTC	CASSDAYEQYF
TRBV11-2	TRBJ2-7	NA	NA	TGTGCCAGCAGCTCCGTCTCAGCCGGGAGCCGCTACGAGCAGTACTTC	CASSSVSAGSRYEQYF
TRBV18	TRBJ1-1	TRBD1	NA	TGTGCCAGCTCACCACCGACAGGGGTGAGCACTGAAGCTTTCTTT	CASSPPTGVSTEAFF
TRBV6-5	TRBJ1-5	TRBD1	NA	TGTGCCAGCAGCCAGGGGGGGTACGACAATCAGCCCCAGCATTTT	CASSQGGYDNQPQHF
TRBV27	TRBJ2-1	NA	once	TGTGCCAGCAGTTTCGAGGGGCCCTCCTACAATGAGCAGTTCTTC	CASSFEGPSYNEQFF
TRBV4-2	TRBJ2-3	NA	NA	TGTGCCAGCAGCCGATACTGGGGGGATACGCAGTATTTT	CASSRYWGDTQYF
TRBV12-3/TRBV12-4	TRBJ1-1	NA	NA	TGTGCCAGCAAGAAGGGGAACACTGAAGCTTTCTTT	CASKKGNTEAFF
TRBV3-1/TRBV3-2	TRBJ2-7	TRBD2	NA	TGTGCCAGCAGCCAAGGGGGCTGGCGGGGGGGATACTACGAGCAGTACTTC	CASSQGGWRGGYYEQYF
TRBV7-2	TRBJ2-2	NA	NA	TGTGCCAGCAGTCCCGGGAGCGGCCTAGCGCGGCTGTTTTTT	CASSPGSGLARLFF
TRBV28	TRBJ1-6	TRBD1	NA	TGTGCCAGCATCCCTGGGAGGGGGCGGCATTCACCCCTCCACTTT	CASIPGRGRHSPLHF
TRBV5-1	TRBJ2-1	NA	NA	TGCGCCAGCAGCCGCGAAGCGGGCGTTTACAATGAGCAGTTCTTC	CASSREAGVYNEQFF
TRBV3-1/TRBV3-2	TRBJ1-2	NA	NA	TGTGCCAGCAGCCTTCAGGGTGGCTACACCTTC	CASSLQGGYTF
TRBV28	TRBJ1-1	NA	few	TGTGCCAGCAGTTTGTGGGCGGGGGTAGATACTGAAGCTTTCTTT	CASSLWAGVDTEAFF
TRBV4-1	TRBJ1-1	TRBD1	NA	TGCGCCAGCAGCCCCCCCTCAGAACCGGGACAGGGCCTCGGTGACGGGGAAACTTTCTTT	CASSPPSEPGQGLGDGETFF
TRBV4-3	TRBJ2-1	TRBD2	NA	TGCGCCAGCAGCCAAGAAGCCGGGACTAGCGAATTCTTC	CASSQEAGTSEFF
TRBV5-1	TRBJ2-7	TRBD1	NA	TGCGCCAGCAGACTAGAACCGGGACAGGGGGACTACGAGCAGTACTTC	CASRLEPGQGDYEQYF
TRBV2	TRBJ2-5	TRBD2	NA	TGTGCCAGCAGTACCCCCCCGGGACTAGCGGGATTGGAGACCCAGTACTTC	CASSTPPGLAGLETQYF
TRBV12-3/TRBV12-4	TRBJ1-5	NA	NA	TGTGCCAGCAACCTCCAGGGGAGAGGGCCCCAGCATTTT	CASNLQGRGPQHF
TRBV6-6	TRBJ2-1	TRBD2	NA	TGTGCCAGCAGCCTAGTGGCTAGCGGGGGCTACAATGAGCAGTTCTTC	CASSLVASGGYNEQFF
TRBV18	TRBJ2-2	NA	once	TGTGCCAGCTCACCGGCGGGGGCAGCCACCGGGGAGCTGTTTTTT	CASSPAGAATGELFF
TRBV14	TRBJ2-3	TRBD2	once	TGTGCCAGCAGCCTTCGACTAGCGGGAGCTGGGGATACGCAGTATTTT	CASSLRLAGAGDTQYF
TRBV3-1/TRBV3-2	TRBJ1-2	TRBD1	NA	TGTGCCAGCAGCCCCCAGGGGGCCTATGGCTACACCTTC	CASSPQGAYGYTF
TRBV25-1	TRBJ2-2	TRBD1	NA	TGTGCCAGCAGAAGGGACAGGGTTGGAAACACCGGGGAGCTGTTTTTT	CASRRDRVGNTGELFF
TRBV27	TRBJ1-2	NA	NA	TGTGCCAGCAGTCTGGGGGTTCGCACCTTC	CASSLGVRTF
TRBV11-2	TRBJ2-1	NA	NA	TGTGCCAGCAGCTTAGTTCAATCACGGGTGGACCAGTTCTTC	CASSLVQSRVDQFF
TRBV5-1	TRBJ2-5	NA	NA	TGCGCCAGCAGCCCCGAGGGGTTGCGGGGGCCAGAGACCCAGTACTTC	CASSPEGLRGPETQYF
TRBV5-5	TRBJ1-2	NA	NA	TGTGCCAGCAGCTTGGCCCCAGGGCCCAACTATGGCTACACCTTC	CASSLAPGPNYGYTF
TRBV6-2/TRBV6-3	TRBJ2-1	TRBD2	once	TGTGCCAGCAGTATAGCGGGAGGGCCGAGGGATGAGCAGTTCTTC	CASSIAGGPRDEQFF
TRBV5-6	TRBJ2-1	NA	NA	TGTGCCAGCAGCTTGTGGACCCGCCAGATGGGCAATGAGCAGTTCTTC	CASSLWTRQMGNEQFF
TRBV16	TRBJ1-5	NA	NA	TGTGCCAGCAGCCAATCGATCACAGGTAGACCCCCCCAGCATTTT	CASSQSITGRPPQHF
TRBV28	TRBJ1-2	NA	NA	TGTGCCAGCACTGAAGCCTTCTATGGCTACACCTTC	CASTEAFYGYTF
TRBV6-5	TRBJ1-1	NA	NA	TGTGCCAGCAGACTTACCATCGGGGACTTGGCTTTCTTT	CASRLTIGDLAFF
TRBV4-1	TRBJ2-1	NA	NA	TGCGCCAGCAGCGACAGTACGGCGTCCTACAATGAGCAGTTCTTC	CASSDSTASYNEQFF
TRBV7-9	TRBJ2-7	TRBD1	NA	TGTGCCAGCAGCTATCGGCAGGGGGATTACGAGCAGTACTTC	CASSYRQGDYEQYF